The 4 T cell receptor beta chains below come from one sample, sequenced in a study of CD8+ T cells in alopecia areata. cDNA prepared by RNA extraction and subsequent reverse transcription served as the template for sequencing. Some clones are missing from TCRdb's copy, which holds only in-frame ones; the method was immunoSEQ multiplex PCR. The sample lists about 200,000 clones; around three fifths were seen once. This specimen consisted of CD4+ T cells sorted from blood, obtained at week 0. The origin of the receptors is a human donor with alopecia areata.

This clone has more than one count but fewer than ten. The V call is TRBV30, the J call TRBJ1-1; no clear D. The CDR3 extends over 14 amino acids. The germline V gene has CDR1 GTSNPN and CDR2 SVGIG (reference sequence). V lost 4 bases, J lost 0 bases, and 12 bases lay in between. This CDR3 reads CAWTPGHMNTEAFF. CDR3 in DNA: TGTGCCTGGACCCCGGGCCACATGAACACTGAAGCTTTCTTT.

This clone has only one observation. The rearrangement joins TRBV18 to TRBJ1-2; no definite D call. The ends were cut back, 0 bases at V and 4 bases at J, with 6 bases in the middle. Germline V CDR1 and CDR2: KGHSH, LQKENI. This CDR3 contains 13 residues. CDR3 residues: CASSPPGPYGYTF. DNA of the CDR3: TGTGCCAGCTCACCACCAGGACCCTATGGCTACACCTTC.

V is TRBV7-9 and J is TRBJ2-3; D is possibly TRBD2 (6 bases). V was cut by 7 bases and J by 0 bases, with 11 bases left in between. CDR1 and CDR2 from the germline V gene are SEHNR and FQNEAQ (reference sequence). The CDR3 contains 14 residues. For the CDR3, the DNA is TGTGCCAGCACCTCCGGGAGTAGCACAGATACGCAGTATTTT. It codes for CASTSGSSTDTQYF.

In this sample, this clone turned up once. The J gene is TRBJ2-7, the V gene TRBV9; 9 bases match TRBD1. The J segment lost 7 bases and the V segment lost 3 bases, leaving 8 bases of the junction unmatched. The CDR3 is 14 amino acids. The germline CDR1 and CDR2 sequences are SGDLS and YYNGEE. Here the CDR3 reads CASSGGQGFKEQYF. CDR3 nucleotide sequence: TGTGCCAGCAGCGGAGGACAGGGGTTCAAAGAGCAGTACTTC.